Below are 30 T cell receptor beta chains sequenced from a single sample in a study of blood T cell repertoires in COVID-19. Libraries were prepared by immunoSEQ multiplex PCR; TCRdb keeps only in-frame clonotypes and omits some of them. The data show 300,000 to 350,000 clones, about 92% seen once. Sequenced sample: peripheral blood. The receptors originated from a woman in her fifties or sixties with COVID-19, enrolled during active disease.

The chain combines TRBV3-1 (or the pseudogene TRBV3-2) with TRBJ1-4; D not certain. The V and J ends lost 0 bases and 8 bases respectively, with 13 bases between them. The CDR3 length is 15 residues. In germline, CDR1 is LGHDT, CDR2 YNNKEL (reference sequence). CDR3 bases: TGTGCCAGCAGCCAAGACTTGGCAGGCGGGGAAAAACTGTTTTTT. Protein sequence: CASSQDLAGGEKLFF.

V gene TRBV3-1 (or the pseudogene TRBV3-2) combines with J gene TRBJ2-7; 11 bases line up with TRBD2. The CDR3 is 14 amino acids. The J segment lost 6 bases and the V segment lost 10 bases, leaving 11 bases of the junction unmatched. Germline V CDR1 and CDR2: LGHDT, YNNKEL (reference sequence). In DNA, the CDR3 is TGTGCCACCATAAATTCCGGGACTAGCGGCGAGCAGTACTTC. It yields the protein CATINSGTSGEQYF.

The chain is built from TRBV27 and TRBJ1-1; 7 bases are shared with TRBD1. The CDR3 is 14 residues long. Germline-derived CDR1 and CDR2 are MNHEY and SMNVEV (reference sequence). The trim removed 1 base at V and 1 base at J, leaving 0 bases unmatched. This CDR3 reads CASSLYRGNTEAFF. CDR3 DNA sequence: TGTGCCAGCAGTTTATACAGGGGGAACACTGAAGCTTTCTTT.

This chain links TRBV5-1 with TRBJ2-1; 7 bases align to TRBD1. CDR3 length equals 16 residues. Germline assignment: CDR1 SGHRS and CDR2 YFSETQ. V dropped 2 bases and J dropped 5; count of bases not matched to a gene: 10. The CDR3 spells CASSLEIGDRNNEQFF. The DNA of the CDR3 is TGCGCCAGCAGCTTAGAAATAGGGGACAGAAACAATGAGCAGTTCTTC.

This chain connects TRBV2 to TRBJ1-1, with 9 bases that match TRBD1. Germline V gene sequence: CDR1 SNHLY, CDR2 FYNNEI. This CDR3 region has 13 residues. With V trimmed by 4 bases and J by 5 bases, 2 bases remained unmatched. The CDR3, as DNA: TGTGCCAGCAGTGGGGGACAGGGTACTGAAGCTTTCTTT. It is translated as CASSGGQGTEAFF.

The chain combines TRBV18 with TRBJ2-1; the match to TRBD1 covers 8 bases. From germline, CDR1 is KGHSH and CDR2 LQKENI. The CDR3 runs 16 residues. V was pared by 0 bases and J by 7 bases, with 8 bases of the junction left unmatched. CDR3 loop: CASSPPGGQGSNEQFF. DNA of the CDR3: TGTGCCAGCTCACCACCTGGAGGACAGGGTAGTAATGAGCAGTTCTTC. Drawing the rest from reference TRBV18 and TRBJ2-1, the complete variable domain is NAGVMQNPRHLVRRRGQEARLRCSPMKGHSHVYWYRQLPEEGLKFMVYLQKENIIDESGMPKERFSAEFPKEGPSILRIQQVVRGDSAAYFCASSPPGGQGSNEQFFGPGTRLTVL.

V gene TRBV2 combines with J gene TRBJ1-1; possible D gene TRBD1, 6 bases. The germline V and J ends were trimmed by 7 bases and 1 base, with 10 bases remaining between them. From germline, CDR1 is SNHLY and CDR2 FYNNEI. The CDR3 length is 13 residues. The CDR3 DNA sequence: TGTGCCAGCAACAGGGTCACGAACACTGAAGCTTTCTTT. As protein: CASNRVTNTEAFF.

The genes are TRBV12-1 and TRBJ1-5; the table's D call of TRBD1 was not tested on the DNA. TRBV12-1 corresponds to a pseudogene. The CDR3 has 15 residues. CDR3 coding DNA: TGTGCCAGCAGCCTCGGGACAGGGGGTAATCAGCCCCAGCATTTT. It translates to CASSLGTGGNQPQHF.

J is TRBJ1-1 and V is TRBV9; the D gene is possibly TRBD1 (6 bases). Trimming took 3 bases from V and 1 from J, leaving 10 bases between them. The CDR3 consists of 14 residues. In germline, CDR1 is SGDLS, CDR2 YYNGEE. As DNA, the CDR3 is TGTGCCAGCAGCGGGACAGCACAGAACACTGAAGCTTTCTTT. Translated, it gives CASSGTAQNTEAFF.

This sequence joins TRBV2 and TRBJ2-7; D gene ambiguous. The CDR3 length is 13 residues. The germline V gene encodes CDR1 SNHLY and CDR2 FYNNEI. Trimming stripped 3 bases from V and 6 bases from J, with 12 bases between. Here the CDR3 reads CASSDRLPREQYF. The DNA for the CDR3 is TGTGCCAGCAGTGACCGTCTACCCCGCGAGCAGTACTTC.

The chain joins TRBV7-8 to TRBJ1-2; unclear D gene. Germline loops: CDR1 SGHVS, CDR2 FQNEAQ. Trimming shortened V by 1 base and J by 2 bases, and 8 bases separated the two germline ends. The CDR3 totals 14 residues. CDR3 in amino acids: CASSLDQANYGYTF. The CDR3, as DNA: TGTGCCAGCAGCTTAGATCAGGCAAACTATGGCTACACCTTC.

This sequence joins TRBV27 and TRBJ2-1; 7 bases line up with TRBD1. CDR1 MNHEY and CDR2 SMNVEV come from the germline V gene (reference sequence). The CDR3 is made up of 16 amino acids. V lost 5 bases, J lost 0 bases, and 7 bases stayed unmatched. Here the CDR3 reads CASSPLRGPSYNEQFF. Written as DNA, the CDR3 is TGTGCCAGCAGTCCCTTGAGGGGGCCCTCCTACAATGAGCAGTTCTTC.

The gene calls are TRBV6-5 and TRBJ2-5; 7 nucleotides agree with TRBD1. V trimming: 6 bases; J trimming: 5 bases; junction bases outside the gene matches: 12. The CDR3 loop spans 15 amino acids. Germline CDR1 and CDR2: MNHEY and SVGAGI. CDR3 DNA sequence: TGTGCCAGCAGGCCTACAGGGGCTTCCAGGGAGACCCAGTACTTC. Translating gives CASRPTGASRETQYF.

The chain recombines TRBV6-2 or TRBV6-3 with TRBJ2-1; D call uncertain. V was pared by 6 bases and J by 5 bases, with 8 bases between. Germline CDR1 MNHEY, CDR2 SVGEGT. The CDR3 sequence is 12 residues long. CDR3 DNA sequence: TGTGCCAGCAGCTTCCCAGACAATGAGCAGTTCTTC. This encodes CASSFPDNEQFF.

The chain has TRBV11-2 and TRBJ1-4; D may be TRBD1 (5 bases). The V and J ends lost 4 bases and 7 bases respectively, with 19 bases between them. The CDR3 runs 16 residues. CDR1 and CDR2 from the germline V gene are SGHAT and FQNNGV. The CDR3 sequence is CASSSGVGGSGEKLFF. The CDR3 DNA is TGTGCCAGCAGCTCCGGGGTTGGGGGGTCCGGTGAAAAACTGTTTTTT.

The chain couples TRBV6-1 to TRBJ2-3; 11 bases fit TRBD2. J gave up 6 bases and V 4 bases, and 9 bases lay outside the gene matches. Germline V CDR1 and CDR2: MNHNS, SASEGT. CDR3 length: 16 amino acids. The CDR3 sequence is CASSAPPSGGLDTQYF. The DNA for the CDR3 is TGTGCCAGCAGTGCCCCTCCTAGCGGGGGGCTGGATACGCAGTATTTT.

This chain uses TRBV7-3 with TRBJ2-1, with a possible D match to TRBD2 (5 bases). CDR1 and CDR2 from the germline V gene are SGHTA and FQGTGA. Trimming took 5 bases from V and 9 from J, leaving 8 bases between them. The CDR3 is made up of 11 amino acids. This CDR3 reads CASSLEGEQFF. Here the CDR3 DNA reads TGTGCCAGCAGCCTCGAGGGTGAGCAGTTCTTC. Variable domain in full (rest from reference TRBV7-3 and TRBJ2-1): GAGVSQTPSNKVTEKGKYVELRCDPISGHTALYWYRQSLGQGPEFLIYFQGTGAADDSGLPNDRFFAVRPEGSVSTLKIQRTERGDSAVYLCASSLEGEQFFGPGTRLTVL.

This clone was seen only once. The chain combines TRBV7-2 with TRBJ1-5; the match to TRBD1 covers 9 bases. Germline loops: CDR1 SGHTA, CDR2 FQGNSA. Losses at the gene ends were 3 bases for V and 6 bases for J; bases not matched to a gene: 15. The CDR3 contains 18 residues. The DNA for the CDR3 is TGTGCCAGCAGCTTGGGGACAGGGAAAGGGAAAGGGGGTCAGCCCCAGCATTTT. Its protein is CASSLGTGKGKGGQPQHF.

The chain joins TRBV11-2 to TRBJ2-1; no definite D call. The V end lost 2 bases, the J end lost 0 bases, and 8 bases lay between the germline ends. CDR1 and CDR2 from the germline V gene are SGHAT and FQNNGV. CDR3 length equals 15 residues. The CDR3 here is CASSLSLSSYNEQFF. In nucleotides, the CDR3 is TGTGCCAGCAGCTTATCCCTGAGCTCCTACAATGAGCAGTTCTTC.

Written as DNA, the CDR3 is TGCGCCAGCAGCCTTCGCCTAGCGGGGGAGGGGAATGAGCAGTTCTTC. This gives the protein CASSLRLAGEGNEQFF. The chain employs TRBV5-1 and TRBJ2-1; TRBD2 matches 10 bases. The V and J ends lost 4 bases and 7 bases, in that order; junction bases with no gene match: 11. The CDR3 covers 16 residues. Looked up from germline, CDR1 is SGHRS and CDR2 is YFSETQ.

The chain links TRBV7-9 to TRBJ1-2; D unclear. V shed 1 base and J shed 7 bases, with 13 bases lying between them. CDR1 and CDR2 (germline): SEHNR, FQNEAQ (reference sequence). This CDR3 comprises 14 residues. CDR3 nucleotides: TGTGCCAGCAGCTTAGGCGGGTCGGGGTCTGGCTACACCTTC. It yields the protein CASSLGGSGSGYTF.

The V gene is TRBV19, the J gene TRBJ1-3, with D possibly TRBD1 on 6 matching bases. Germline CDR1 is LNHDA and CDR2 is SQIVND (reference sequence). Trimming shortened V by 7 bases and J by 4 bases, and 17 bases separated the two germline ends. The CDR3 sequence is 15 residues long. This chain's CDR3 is CASKPGHSGGNTIYF. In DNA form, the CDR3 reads TGTGCCAGTAAACCGGGACACTCGGGAGGAAACACCATATATTTT. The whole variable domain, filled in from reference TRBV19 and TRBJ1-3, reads DGGITQSPKYLFRKEGQNVTLSCEQNLNHDAMYWYRQDPGQGLRLIYYSQIVNDFQKGDIAEGYSVSREKKESFPLTVTSAQKNPTAFYLCASKPGHSGGNTIYFGEGSWLTVV.

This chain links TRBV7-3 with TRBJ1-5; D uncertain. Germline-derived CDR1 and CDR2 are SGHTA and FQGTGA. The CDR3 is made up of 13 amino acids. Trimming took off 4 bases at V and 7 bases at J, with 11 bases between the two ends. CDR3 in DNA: TGTGCCAGCAGCTCGTCGGTTGAGCAGCCCCAGCATTTT. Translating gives CASSSSVEQPQHF.

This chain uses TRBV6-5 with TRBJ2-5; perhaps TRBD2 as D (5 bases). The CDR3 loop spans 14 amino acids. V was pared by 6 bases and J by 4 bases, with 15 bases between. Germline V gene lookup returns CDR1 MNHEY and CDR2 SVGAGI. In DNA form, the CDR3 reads TGTGCCAGCAGGGTCGGAAGCGGTCCAGAGACCCAGTACTTC. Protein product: CASRVGSGPETQYF.

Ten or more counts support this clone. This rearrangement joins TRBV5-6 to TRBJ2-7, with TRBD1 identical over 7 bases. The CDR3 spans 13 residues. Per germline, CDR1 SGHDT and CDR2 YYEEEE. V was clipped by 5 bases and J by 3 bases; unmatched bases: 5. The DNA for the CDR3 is TGTGCCAGCAGTTACCGGGACAGCTACGAGCAGTACTTC. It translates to CASSYRDSYEQYF.

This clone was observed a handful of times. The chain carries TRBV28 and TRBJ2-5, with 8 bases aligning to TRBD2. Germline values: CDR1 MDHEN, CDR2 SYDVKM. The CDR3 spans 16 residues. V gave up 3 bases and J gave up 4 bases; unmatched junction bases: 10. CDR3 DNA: TGTGCCAGCAGTTTGTTTAGCCGGGGGGGCCGAGAGACCCAGTACTTC. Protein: CASSLFSRGGRETQYF.

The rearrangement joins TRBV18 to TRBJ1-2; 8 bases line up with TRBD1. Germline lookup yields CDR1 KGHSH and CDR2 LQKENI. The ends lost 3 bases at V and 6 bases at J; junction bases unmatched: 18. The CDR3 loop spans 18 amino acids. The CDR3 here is CASSPSRGRVSHEDGYTF. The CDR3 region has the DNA TGTGCCAGCTCACCCTCCAGGGGGCGCGTGAGTCATGAGGATGGCTACACCTTC.

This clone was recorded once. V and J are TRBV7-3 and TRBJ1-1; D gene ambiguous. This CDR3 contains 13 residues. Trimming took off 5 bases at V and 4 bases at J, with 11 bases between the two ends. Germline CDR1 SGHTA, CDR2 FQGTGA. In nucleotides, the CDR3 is TGTGCCAGCAGCGCGGGCCTCAGCACTGAAGCTTTCTTT. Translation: CASSAGLSTEAFF. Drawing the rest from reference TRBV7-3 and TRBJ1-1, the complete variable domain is GAGVSQTPSNKVTEKGKYVELRCDPISGHTALYWYRQSLGQGPEFLIYFQGTGAADDSGLPNDRFFAVRPEGSVSTLKIQRTERGDSAVYLCASSAGLSTEAFFGQGTRLTVV.

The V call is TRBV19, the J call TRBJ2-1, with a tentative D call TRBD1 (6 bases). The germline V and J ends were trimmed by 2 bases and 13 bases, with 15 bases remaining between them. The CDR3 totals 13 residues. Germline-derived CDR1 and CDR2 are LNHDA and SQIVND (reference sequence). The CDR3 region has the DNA TGTGCCAGTAGTATAACAACAGGGCATTCCCAGTTCTTC. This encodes CASSITTGHSQFF.

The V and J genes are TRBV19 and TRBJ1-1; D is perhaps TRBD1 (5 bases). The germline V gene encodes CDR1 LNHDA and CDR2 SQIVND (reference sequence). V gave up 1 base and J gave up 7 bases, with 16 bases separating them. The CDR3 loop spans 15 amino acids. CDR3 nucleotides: TGTGCCAGTAGTATAGTAGGGGTAAAGGGAAATGAAGCTTTCTTT. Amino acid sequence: CASSIVGVKGNEAFF.